The source of this TCR beta chain is a study of T cells in Graves' hyperthyroidism and ophthalmopathy. Germline V gene sequence: CDR1 DFQATT, CDR2 SNEGSKA (reference sequence). The ends were cut back, 0 bases at V and 2 bases at J, with 11 bases in the middle. The CDR3 consists of 14 residues. This clonotype was picked up many times. What was amplified from RNA transcripts were TCR beta CDR3 regions. HTBI primers were employed in a first-round RT-PCR of the TCR CDR3. TCRdb re-derived calls from the multiplex PCR reads in MiXCR, one entry per CDR3 protein. The data hold hundreds of thousands of distinct CDR3 sequences, with roughly 14% observed a single time.

This sequence originates from a woman in her forties with Graves' ophthalmopathy. Sample: blood. The rearrangement links TRBV20-1 to TRBJ2-7; D is perhaps TRBD1 (5 bases). The CDR3 DNA follows: TGCAGTGCTAGAGAGGCCAGGGAACCCTACGAGCAGTACTTC. Its translation is CSAREAREPYEQYF.